The 10 T cell receptor beta chains in this list originate from one sample, sequenced in a study of cytomegalovirus exposure and HLA in healthy donors. The study ran its PCR with 60 Vbeta and 13 Jbeta primers. The protocol was immunoSEQ multiplex PCR, while the TCRdb copy is restricted to in-frame clones and leaves out a portion. In the table there are 150,000 to 200,000 clones, approximately 80% of which are singletons. Material: PBMCs. The receptors derive from a woman under 40 in good health and CMV-seronegative.

As to this clone: The junction shows a germline mismatch at one end, possibly a read error. The sample carries other DNA sequences with the same CDR3. This sequence joins TRBV7-7 and TRBJ2-7, with 7 bases lining up with TRBD1. The germline gives CDR1 SSHAT, CDR2 FNYEAQ (reference sequence). There are 14 residues in the CDR3. The CDR3 region is CASSLDRSSYEQYF. In DNA, the CDR3 is TGTGCTAGCAGCTTGGACAGGAGCTCCTACGAGCAGTACTTC.

The rearrangement uses TRBV29-1 and TRBJ1-1; TRBD1 is a possible D gene (6 bases). V was shortened by 7 bases and J by 0 bases, with 12 bases between the two germline ends. CDR1 and CDR2 from the germline V gene are SQVTM and ANQGSEA. The CDR3 consists of 13 residues. The CDR3 DNA is TGCAGCGCGTGGACAGAGATGAACACTGAAGCTTTCTTT. The encoded protein is CSAWTEMNTEAFF.

This clone was counted a single time. The chain employs TRBV11-2 and TRBJ2-2; the D is unclear. CDR1 and CDR2 (germline): SGHAT, FQNNGV. There are 16 residues in the CDR3. V lost 2 bases, J lost 1 base, and 11 bases lay in between. The CDR3 coding sequence is TGTGCCAGCAGCTTATCTAGAGGTCTGAACACCGGGGAGCTGTTTTTT. Protein: CASSLSRGLNTGELFF.

The rearrangement links TRBV5-8 to TRBJ2-7; TRBD1 matches 7 bases. CDR1 and CDR2 from the germline V gene are SGHTS and YDEGEE. This CDR3 is 14 amino acids long. The V and J ends lost 4 bases and 4 bases, in that order; junction bases with no gene match: 8. Written as DNA, the CDR3 is TGTGCCAGCAGCCAGGGGGACAGCCTGTACGAGCAGTACTTC. Translation: CASSQGDSLYEQYF.

The count of this clone is one. The rearrangement links TRBV19 to TRBJ2-2; no definite D call. The germline CDR1 and CDR2 sequences are LNHDA and SQIVND (reference sequence). V was shortened by 7 bases and J by 2 bases, with 8 bases between the two germline ends. This CDR3 contains 13 residues. The CDR3 protein is CASTRSNTGELFF. The CDR3 DNA reads TGTGCCAGTACGAGGTCCAACACCGGGGAGCTGTTTTTT. Looking up the rest from reference TRBV19 and TRBJ2-2 gives the full variable domain: DGGITQSPKYLFRKEGQNVTLSCEQNLNHDAMYWYRQDPGQGLRLIYYSQIVNDFQKGDIAEGYSVSREKKESFPLTVTSAQKNPTAFYLCASTRSNTGELFFGEGSRLTVL.

CDR3 coding DNA: TGTGCCAGCAGCGGGAGGTTTTTGGGACAGAGGGAAGAGACCCAGTACTTC. It specifies CASSGRFLGQREETQYF. The rearrangement links TRBV5-5 to TRBJ2-5; TRBD1 might be the D (7 bases). This CDR3 comprises 17 residues. Germline V CDR1 and CDR2: SGHKS, YYEKEE (reference sequence). The V end was cut by 4 bases, the J end by 3 bases, with 22 bases between.

The chain carries TRBV5-1 and TRBJ2-7; maybe TRBD2 (6 bases). Between the trimmed V and J ends, which lost 2 bases and 3 bases, there was a span of 12 bases. The CDR3 sequence is 14 residues long. Looked up from germline, CDR1 is SGHRS and CDR2 is YFSETQ. For the CDR3, the DNA is TGCGCCAGCAGCTTCGGGGGACGGAACTACGAGCAGTACTTC. Amino acids: CASSFGGRNYEQYF.

The chain links TRBV4-1 to TRBJ1-4; 11 bases match TRBD1. The V segment lost 5 bases and the J segment 4 bases; nucleotides outside the gene matches: 12. The CDR3 extends over 18 amino acids. CDR1 is MGHRA, CDR2 YSYEKL, per germline. The CDR3 DNA reads TGCGCCAGCAGCGAGACCGGGACAGGGGGTGGAAATAATGAAAAACTGTTTTTT. It codes for CASSETGTGGGNNEKLFF.

The chain carries TRBV5-4 and TRBJ2-1, with a weak D call TRBD1 (5 bases). The CDR3 contains 14 residues. Trimming shortened V by 5 bases and J by 5 bases, and 14 bases separated the two germline ends. Germline values: CDR1 SGHNT, CDR2 YYREEE (reference sequence). CDR3 bases: TGTGCCAGCAGGGGCCGAGACAGTCACAATGAGCAGTTCTTC. Its translation: CASRGRDSHNEQFF.

V and J are TRBV4-3 and TRBJ2-1, with 8 positions matching TRBD2. CDR1 is LGHNA and CDR2 is YSLEER in the germline V gene. Losses at the gene ends were 2 bases for V and 10 bases for J; bases not matched to a gene: 13. The CDR3 is 16 residues long. This CDR3 reads CASSQLISGASREQFF. The CDR3 bases are TGCGCCAGCAGCCAATTAATTAGCGGGGCTTCGAGGGAGCAGTTCTTC.